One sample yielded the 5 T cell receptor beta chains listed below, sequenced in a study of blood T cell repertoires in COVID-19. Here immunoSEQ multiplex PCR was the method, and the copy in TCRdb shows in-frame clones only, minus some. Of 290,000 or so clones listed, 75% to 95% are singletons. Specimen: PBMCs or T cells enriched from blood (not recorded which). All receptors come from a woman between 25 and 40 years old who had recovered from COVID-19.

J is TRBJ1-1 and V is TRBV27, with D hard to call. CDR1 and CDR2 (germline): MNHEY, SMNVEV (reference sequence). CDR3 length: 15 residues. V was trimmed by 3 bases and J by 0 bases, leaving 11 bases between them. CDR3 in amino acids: CASSFLGSVNTEAFF. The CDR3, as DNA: TGTGCCAGCAGTTTCCTCGGGAGTGTGAACACTGAAGCTTTCTTT.

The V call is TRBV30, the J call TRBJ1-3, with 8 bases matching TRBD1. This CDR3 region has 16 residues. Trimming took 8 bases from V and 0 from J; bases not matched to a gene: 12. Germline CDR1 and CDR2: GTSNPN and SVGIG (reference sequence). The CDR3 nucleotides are TGTGCCGGGCAAAAGGGACAGGACGACTCTGGAAACACCATATATTTT. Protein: CAGQKGQDDSGNTIYF.

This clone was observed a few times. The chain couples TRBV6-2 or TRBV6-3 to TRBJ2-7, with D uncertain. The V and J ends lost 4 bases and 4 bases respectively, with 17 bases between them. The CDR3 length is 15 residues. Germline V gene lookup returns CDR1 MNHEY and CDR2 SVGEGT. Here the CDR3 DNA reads TGTGCCAGCAGTTCTGATTTTCTACCCCCTTACGAGCAGTACTTC. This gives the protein CASSSDFLPPYEQYF.

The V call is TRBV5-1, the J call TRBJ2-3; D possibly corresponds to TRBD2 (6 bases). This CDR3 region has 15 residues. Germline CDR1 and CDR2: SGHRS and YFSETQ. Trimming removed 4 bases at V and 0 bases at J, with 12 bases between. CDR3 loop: CASSPSAASTDTQYF. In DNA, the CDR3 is TGCGCCAGCAGCCCTAGCGCCGCTAGCACAGATACGCAGTATTTT.

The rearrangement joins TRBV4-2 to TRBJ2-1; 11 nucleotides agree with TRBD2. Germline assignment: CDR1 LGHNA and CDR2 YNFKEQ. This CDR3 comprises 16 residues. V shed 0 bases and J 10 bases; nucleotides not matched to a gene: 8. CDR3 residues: CASSQDGTSGLEEQFF. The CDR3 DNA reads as TGTGCCAGCAGCCAAGACGGGACTAGCGGCCTTGAGGAGCAGTTCTTC.